Following are 5 T cell receptor beta chains from one sample sequenced in a study of molecular identifiers for immune sequencing clone quantification. MiXCR, run by TCRdb on the PCR reads, gives a single entry per CDR3 protein. The sample has tens of thousands of distinct CDR3 sequences, approximately 34% seen once. Source material: naive CD8+ T cells from blood, with Jurkat cell RNA spiked in. The sample's subset: FACS-sorted CD8+CD4-CCR7+CD45RA+ naive T cells. Receptor source: a human donor in good health. Some libraries in this study had Jurkat cell RNA spiked in.

Comments on this clonotype: Since a much larger clone is just one base distant, this may be a read error. The chain carries TRBV29-1 and TRBJ2-1; D ambiguous. This CDR3 has 11 amino acids. Germline V gene lookup returns CDR1 SQVTM and CDR2 ANQGSEA. CDR3: CSVGSGDEQSF. DNA for the CDR3: TGCAGCGTTGGCTCTGGGGATGAGCAGTCCTTC.

Regarding this clonotype: With a much larger clone just one base away, this may be a read error. The V call is TRBV7-9, the J call TRBJ2-7; 8 nucleotides line up with TRBD2. The CDR3 has 15 amino acids. CDR1 is SEHNR, CDR2 FQNEAQ, per germline (reference sequence). CDR3 region: CASGLTGGRRYEQYF. The CDR3 DNA reads as TGTGCCAGCGGCTTGACTGGCGGGAGGCGCTACGAGCAGTACTTC.

This sequence joins TRBV5-4 and TRBJ2-3; D possibly corresponds to TRBD1 (6 bases). The CDR3 is 14 residues long. Germline loops: CDR1 SGHNT, CDR2 YYREEE (reference sequence). The germline V and J ends were trimmed by 1 base and 2 bases, with 8 bases remaining between them. The DNA for the CDR3 is TGTGCCAGCAGCTTGAACAGGGCCACAGATACGCAGTATTTT. Its translation: CASSLNRATDTQYF.

This clonotype has more than one count but fewer than ten. The chain joins TRBV20-1 to TRBJ1-5; D unresolved. V was pared by 6 bases and J by 4 bases, with 16 bases between. The CDR3 runs to 14 residues. Germline CDR1 is DFQATT and CDR2 is SNEGSKA (reference sequence). The CDR3 region is CSASIEGRNQPQHF. In DNA form, the CDR3 reads TGCAGTGCCAGCATTGAGGGCCGAAATCAGCCCCAGCATTTT.

About this clonotype: A read error may account for a junction end that differs from germline. The V and J genes are TRBV5-3 and TRBJ1-1; D call uncertain. TRBV5-3 is classed as an ORF, of uncertain function. This CDR3 is 13 amino acids long. The CDR3 is CASPSPTGPDAFF. The CDR3 bases are TGTGCCAGCCCGAGTCCTACCGGGCCTGATGCTTTCTTT.